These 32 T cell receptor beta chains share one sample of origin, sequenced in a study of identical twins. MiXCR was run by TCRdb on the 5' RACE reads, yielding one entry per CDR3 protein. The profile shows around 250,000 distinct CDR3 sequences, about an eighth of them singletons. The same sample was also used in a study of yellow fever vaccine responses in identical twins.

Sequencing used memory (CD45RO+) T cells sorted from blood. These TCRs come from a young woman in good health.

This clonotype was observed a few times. The chain's CDR3 is CASSQEGLAGIYEQYF. CDR3 DNA sequence: TGCGCCAGCAGCCAGGAAGGACTAGCGGGAATCTACGAGCAGTACTTC. The genes are TRBV4-3 and TRBJ2-7, with 12 bases matching TRBD2. Germline V gene sequence: CDR1 LGHNA, CDR2 YSLEER. Trimming took 3 bases from V and 3 from J; bases not matched to a gene: 6. The CDR3 covers 16 residues.

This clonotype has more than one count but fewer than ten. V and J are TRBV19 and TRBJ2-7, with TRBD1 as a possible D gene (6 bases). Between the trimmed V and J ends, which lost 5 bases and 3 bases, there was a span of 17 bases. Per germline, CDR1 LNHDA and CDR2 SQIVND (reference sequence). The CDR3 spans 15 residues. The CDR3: CASSDTGTTYYEQYF. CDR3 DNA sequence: TGTGCCAGTAGTGACACAGGGACCACCTACTACGAGCAGTACTTC.

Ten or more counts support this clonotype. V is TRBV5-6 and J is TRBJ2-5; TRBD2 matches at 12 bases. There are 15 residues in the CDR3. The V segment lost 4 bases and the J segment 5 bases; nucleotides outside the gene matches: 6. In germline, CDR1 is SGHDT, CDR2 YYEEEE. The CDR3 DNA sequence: TGTGCCAGCAGCCTCCGGACTAGCGGGGTGGAGACCCAGTACTTC. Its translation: CASSLRTSGVETQYF.

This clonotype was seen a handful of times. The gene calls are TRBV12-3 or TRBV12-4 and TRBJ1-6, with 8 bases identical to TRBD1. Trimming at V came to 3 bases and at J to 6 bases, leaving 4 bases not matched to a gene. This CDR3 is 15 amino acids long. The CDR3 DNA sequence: TGTGCCAGCAGTTTCGGGACAGGTGGTAATTCACCCCTCCACTTT. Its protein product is CASSFGTGGNSPLHF.

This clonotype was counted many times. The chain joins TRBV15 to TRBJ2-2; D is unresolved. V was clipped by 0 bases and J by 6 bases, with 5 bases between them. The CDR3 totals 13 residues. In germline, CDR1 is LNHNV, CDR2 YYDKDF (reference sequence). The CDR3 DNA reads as TGTGCCACCAGCAGAGATCTCGCCGGGGAGCTGTTTTTT. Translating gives CATSRDLAGELFF.

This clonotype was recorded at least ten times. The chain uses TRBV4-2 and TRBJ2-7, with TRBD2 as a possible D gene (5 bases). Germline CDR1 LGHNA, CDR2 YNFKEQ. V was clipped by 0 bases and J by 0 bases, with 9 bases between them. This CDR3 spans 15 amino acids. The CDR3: CASSQEDSSSYEQYF. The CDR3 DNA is TGTGCCAGCAGCCAAGAGGACTCTAGCTCCTACGAGCAGTACTTC.

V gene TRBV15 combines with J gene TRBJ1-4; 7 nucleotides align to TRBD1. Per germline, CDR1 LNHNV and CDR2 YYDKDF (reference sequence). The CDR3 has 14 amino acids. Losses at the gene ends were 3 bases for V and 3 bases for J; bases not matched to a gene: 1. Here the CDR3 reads CATSRTGSNEKLFF. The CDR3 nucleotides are TGTGCCACCAGCAGGACAGGGTCTAATGAAAAACTGTTTTTT.

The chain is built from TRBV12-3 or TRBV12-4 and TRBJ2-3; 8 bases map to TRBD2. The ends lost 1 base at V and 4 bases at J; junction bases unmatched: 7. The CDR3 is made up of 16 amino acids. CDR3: CASSLVSGLGSDTQYF. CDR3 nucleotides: TGTGCCAGCAGTTTAGTTTCGGGACTAGGGTCAGATACGCAGTATTTT.

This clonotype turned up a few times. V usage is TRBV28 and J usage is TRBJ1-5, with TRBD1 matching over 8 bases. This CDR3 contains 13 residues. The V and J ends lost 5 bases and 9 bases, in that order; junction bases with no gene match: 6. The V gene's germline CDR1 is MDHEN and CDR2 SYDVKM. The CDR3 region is CASSETGQGPQHF. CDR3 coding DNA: TGTGCCAGCAGTGAGACCGGACAGGGGCCCCAGCATTTT.

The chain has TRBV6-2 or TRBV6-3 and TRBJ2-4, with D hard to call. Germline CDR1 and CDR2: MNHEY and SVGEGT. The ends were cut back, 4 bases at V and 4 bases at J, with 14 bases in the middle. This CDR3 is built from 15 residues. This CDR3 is CASSSETKNKNIQYF. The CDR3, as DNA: TGTGCCAGCAGTTCAGAGACGAAGAATAAAAACATTCAGTACTTC.

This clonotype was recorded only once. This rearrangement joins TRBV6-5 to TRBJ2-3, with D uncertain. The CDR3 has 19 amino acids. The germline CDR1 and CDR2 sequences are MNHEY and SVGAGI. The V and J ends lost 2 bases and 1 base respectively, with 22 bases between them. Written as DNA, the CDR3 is TGTGCCAGCAGTTACCCCGGCAGCCCAACCTCTCAAGGCACAGATACGCAGTATTTT. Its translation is CASSYPGSPTSQGTDTQYF.

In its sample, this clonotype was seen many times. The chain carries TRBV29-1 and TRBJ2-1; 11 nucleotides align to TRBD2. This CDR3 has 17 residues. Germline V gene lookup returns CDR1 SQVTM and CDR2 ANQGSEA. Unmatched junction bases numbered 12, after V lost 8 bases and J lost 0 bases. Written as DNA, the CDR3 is TGCAGCCCCCGCTCCGGCACTAGCGGGAGCTCCTACAATGAGCAGTTCTTC. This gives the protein CSPRSGTSGSSYNEQFF.

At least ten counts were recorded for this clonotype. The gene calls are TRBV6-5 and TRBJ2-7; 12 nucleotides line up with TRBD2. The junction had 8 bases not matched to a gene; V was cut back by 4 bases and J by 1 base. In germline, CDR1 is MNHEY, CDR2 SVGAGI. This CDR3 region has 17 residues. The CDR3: CASSSAGTSGLSYEQYF. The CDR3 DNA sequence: TGTGCCAGCAGTTCAGCCGGGACTAGCGGGCTATCCTACGAGCAGTACTTC.

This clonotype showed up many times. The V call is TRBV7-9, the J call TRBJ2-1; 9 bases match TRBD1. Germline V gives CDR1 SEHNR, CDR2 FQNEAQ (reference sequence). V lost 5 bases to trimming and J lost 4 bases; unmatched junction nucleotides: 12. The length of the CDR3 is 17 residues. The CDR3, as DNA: TGTGCCAGCAGCCCGGGGTCCGGGACAGGGTTATACAATGAGCAGTTCTTC. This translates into CASSPGSGTGLYNEQFF. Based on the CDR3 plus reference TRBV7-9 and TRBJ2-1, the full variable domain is DTGVSQNPRHKITKRGQNVTFRCDPISEHNRLYWYRQTLGQGPEFLTYFQNEAQLEKSRLLSDRFSAERPKGSFSTLEIQRTEQGDSAMYLCASSPGSGTGLYNEQFFGPGTRLTVL.

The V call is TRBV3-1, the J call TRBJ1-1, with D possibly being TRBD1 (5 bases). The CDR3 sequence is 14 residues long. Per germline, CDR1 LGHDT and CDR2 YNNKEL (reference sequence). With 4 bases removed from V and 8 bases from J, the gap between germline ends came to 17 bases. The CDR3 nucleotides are TGTGCCAGCAGCCCTGGAAGTTACAGGATCGAAGCTTTCTTT. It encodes CASSPGSYRIEAFF.

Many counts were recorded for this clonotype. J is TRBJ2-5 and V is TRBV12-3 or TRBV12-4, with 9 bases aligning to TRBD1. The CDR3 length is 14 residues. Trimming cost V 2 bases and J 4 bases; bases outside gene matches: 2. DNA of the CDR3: TGTGCCAGCAGTTTAATGGGACAGGGAGAGACCCAGTACTTC. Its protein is CASSLMGQGETQYF.

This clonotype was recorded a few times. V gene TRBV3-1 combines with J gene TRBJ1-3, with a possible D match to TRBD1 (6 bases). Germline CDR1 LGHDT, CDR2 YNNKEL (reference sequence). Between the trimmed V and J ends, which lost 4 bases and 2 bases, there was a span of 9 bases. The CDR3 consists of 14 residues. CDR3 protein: CASSLGQTGNTIYF. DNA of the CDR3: TGTGCCAGCAGCCTCGGACAGACTGGAAACACCATATATTTT.

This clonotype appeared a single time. The CDR3 DNA reads TGTGCCTGGAGACCGGGGCACACCGGGGAGCTGTTTTTT. Its translation: CAWRPGHTGELFF. The chain couples TRBV30 to TRBJ2-2; D is possibly TRBD1 or TRBD2 (5 bases each). The CDR3 is 13 amino acids. V was trimmed by 3 bases and J by 3 bases, leaving 8 bases between them. The germline V gene has CDR1 GTSNPN and CDR2 SVGIG (reference sequence).

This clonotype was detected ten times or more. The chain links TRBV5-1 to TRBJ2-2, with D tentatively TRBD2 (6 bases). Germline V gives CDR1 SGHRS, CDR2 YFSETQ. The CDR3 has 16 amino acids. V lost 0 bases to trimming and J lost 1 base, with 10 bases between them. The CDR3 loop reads CASSLGGGKNTGELFF. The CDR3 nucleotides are TGCGCCAGCAGCTTGGGAGGCGGGAAGAACACCGGGGAGCTGTTTTTT.

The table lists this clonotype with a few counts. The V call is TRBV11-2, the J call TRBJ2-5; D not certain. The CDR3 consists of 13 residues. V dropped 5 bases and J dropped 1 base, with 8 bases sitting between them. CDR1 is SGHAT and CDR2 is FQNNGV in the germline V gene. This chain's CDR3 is CASSPVSQETQYF. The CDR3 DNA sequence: TGTGCCAGCAGCCCGGTCAGCCAAGAGACCCAGTACTTC.

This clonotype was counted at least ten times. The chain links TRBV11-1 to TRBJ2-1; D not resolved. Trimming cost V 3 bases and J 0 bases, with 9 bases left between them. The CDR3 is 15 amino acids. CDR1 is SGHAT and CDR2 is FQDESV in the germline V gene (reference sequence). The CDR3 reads CASSFGPGSYNEQFF. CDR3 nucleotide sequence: TGTGCCAGCAGCTTCGGACCGGGCTCCTACAATGAGCAGTTCTTC.

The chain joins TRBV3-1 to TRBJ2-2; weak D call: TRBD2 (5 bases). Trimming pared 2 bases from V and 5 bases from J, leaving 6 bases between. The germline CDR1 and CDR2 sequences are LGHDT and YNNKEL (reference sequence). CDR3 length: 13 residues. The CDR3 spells CASSQTGTGELFF. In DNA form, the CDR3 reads TGTGCCAGCAGCCAAACGGGGACCGGGGAGCTGTTTTTT.

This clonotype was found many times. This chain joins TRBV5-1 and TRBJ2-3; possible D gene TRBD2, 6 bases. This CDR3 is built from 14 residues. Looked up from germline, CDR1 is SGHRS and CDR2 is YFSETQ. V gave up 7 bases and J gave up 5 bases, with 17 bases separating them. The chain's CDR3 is CASATSGGRDTQYF. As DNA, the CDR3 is TGCGCCAGCGCTACTTCCGGAGGGCGAGATACGCAGTATTTT. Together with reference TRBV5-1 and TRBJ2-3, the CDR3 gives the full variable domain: KAGVTQTPRYLIKTRGQQVTLSCSPISGHRSVSWYQQTPGQGLQFLFEYFSETQRNKGNFPGRFSGRQFSNSRSEMNVSTLELGDSALYLCASATSGGRDTQYFGPGTRLTVL.

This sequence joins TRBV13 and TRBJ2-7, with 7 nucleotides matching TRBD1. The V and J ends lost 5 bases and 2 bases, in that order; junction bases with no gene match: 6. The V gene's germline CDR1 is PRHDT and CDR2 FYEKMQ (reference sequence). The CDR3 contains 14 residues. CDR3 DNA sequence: TGTGCCAGCAGCGCGATGACAGGGCCCTACGAGCAGTACTTC. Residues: CASSAMTGPYEQYF.

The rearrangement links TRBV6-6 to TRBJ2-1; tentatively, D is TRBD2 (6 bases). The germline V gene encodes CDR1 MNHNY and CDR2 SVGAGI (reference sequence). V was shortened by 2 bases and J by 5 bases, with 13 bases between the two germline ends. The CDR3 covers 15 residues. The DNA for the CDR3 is TGTGCCAGCAGTTACCAAGGAGGGCCTAACAATGAGCAGTTCTTC. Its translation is CASSYQGGPNNEQFF.

CDR3 in DNA: TGTGCCAGCAGGGGGCCAGACACCGGGGAGCTGTTTTTT. Translation gives CASRGPDTGELFF. The chain joins TRBV11-3 to TRBJ2-2; possible D gene TRBD1, 5 bases. Trimming took off 6 bases at V and 3 bases at J, with 8 bases between the two ends. The germline V gene has CDR1 SGHNT and CDR2 YENEEA. This CDR3 is built from 13 residues.

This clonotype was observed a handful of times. In nucleotides, the CDR3 is TGCAGTGCTAGCTACAGGGGAGGCTACACCTTC. Residues: CSASYRGGYTF. J is TRBJ1-2 and V is TRBV20-1, with 7 bases that match TRBD1. Germline V gene sequence: CDR1 DFQATT, CDR2 SNEGSKA (reference sequence). V dropped 3 bases and J dropped 8; count of bases not matched to a gene: 3. The CDR3 loop spans 11 amino acids.

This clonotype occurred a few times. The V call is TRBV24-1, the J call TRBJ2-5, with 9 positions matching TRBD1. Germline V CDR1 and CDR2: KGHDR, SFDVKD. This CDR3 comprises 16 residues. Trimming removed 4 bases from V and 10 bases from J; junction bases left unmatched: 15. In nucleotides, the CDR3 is TGTGCCACCAGTGACCGCTCCTTAGGGACAGGGACGGACCAGTACTTC. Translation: CATSDRSLGTGTDQYF.

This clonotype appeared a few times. The CDR3 bases are TGCGCCAGCAGCATAGACTACGAGCAGTACTTC. Amino acids: CASSIDYEQYF. J is TRBJ2-7 and V is TRBV5-1; D gene uncertain. Germline CDR1 and CDR2: SGHRS and YFSETQ. The CDR3 runs 11 residues. Deletions cut 4 bases from V and 3 bases from J, with 5 bases between. Using reference TRBV5-1 and TRBJ2-7 for the parts outside the CDR3, the full variable domain is KAGVTQTPRYLIKTRGQQVTLSCSPISGHRSVSWYQQTPGQGLQFLFEYFSETQRNKGNFPGRFSGRQFSNSRSEMNVSTLELGDSALYLCASSIDYEQYFGPGTRLTVT.

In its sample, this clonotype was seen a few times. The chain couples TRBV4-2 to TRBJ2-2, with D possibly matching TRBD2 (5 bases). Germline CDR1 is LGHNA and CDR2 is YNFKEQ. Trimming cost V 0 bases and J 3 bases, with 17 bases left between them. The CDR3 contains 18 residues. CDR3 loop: CASSQDFLRARDTGELFF. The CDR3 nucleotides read TGTGCCAGCAGCCAAGACTTCCTGAGGGCGCGAGACACCGGGGAGCTGTTTTTT.

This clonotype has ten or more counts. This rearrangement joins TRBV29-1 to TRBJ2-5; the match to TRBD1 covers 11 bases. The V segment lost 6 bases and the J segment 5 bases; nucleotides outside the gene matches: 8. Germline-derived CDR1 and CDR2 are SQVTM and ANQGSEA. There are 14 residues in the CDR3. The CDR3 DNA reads TGCAGCGTCCCTCGGACAGGGGGCTTCGAGACCCAGTACTTC. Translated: CSVPRTGGFETQYF.

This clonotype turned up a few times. CDR3 nucleotide sequence: TGTGCCAGCAGCCAAGCGAGGACTAGTTATGAGCAGTTCTTC. Amino acids: CASSQARTSYEQFF. This rearrangement joins TRBV3-1 to TRBJ2-1, with TRBD2 identical over 7 bases. The trim removed 1 base at V and 8 bases at J, leaving 5 bases unmatched. The CDR3 is 14 amino acids. CDR1 and CDR2 (germline): LGHDT, YNNKEL (reference sequence).